Below, one TCR beta chain is given with its context. No antigen is known for it. This sample is part of a study of vaccination effects on CD4 cells after COVID-19. Study details: It was a median of 72 days after the second dose that post-vaccine samples were obtained.

Some clones are missing from TCRdb's copy, which holds only in-frame ones; the method was immunoSEQ multiplex PCR. The data hold tens of thousands of clones, with just under 75% observed a single time. V gave up 0 bases and J gave up 1 base, with 4 bases separating them. Germline V gene data show CDR1 as SGHKS and CDR2 as YYEKEE (reference sequence). The CDR3 has 13 residues. ViraFEST used viral peptide pools to expand antigen-specific CD4+ T cells before sequencing. With roughly nine days of culture completed, CD4+ T cells were isolated. Two-dose BNT162b2 or mRNA-1273 vaccination was given to participants. Nucleocapsid antibody tests were negative, and the vaccine recipients had no prior SARS-CoV-2 infection. After 1.5 million to 2 million PBMC were placed in each well, they were cultured with about 10 IU/ml IL-2 and about 10 ug/ml peptides. The authors replaced half the medium with IL-2 medium on days 3 and 7.

The sequence came from a human donor who received a COVID-19 vaccine. Sequencing was performed on CD4+ T cells from PBMCs cultured with HCoV-229E spike peptides, taken after COVID-19 vaccination. V gene TRBV5-5 combines with J gene TRBJ1-2; D unclear. CDR3 loop: CASSLESNYGYTF. The CDR3, as DNA: TGTGCCAGCAGCTTGGAGAGTAACTATGGCTACACCTTC.